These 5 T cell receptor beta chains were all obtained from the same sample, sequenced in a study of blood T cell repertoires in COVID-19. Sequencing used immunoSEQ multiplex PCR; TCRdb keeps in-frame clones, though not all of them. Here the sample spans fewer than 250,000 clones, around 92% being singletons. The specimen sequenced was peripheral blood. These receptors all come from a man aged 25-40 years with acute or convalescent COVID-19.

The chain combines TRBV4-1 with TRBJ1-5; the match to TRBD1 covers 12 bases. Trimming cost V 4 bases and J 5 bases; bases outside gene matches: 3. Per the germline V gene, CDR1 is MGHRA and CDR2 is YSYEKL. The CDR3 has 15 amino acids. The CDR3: CASSPGQGAHQPQHF. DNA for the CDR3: TGCGCCAGCAGCCCGGGACAGGGGGCACATCAGCCCCAGCATTTT.

The CDR3 region is CAWRGQGARERNTIYF. The CDR3 DNA follows: TGTGCCTGGAGGGGACAGGGGGCGCGGGAGAGGAACACCATATATTTT. The genes are TRBV30 and TRBJ1-3; 12 bases line up with TRBD1. Germline V lookup: CDR1 GTSNPN, CDR2 SVGIG (reference sequence). The CDR3 spans 16 residues. V shed 3 bases, J shed 7 bases, and the junction held 10 bases outside the gene matches. Complete variable domain (other parts from reference TRBV30 and TRBJ1-3): SQTIHQWPATLVQPVGSPLSLECTVEGTSNPNLYWYRQAAGRGLQLLFYSVGIGQISSEVPQNLSASRPQDRQFILSSKKLLLSDSGFYLCAWRGQGARERNTIYFGEGSWLTVV.

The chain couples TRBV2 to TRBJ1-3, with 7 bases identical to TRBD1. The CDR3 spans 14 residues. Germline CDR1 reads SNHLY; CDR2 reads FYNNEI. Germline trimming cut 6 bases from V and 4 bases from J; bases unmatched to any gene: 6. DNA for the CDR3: TGTGCCAGCAGAGGGGACAGTCCAGGAAACACCATATATTTT. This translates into CASRGDSPGNTIYF.

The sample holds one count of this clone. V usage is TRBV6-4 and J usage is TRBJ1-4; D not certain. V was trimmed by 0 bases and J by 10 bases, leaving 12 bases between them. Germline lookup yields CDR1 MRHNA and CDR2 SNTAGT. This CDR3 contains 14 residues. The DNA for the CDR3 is TGTGCCAGCAGTGACTCGTACGGGTATGGAAAACTGTTTTTT. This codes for CASSDSYGYGKLFF.

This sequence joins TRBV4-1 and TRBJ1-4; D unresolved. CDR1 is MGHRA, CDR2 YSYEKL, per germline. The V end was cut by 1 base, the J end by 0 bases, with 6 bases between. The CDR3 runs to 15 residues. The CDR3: CASSQVSATNEKLFF. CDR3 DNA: TGCGCCAGCAGCCAAGTGTCCGCAACTAATGAAAAACTGTTTTTT.